This T cell receptor beta chain was sequenced for a study of CD8 T cells in ankylosing spondylitis. Many counts were recorded for this clonotype. Its antigen is unknown. Germline assignment: CDR1 MGHRA and CDR2 YSYEKL. V lost 0 bases to trimming and J lost 6 bases, with 9 bases between them. CDR3 length equals 15 residues. Broader study findings: There was reportedly significant enrichment of clones that were disease-linked in matched ankylosing spondylitis synovial fluid. A TCR beta motif of under 10 highly homologous variants seemed to mark ankylosing spondylitis blood.

The authors made TCR beta libraries by quantitative 5'-RACE with molecular barcodes. In TCRdb, the 5' RACE reads were re-called with MiXCR into one record per CDR3 protein. The top ten clones hold 12% to 15% of a sample with 200,000 to 250,000 distinct CDR3 sequences, more than 5.5% of them seen once. The chain couples TRBV4-1 to TRBJ2-6; tentative D call: TRBD2 (6 bases). Source material: blood, either unsorted or a sorted T cell fraction (not recorded which). This sequence originates from a male donor with ankylosing spondylitis. The chain's CDR3 is CASSQDPGVANVLTF. DNA for the CDR3: TGCGCCAGCAGCCAAGATCCGGGGGTGGCCAACGTCCTGACTTTC.